The subject of this entry is one T cell receptor (beta chain). The sample originates from a study of control samples from healthy donors and cancer patients. The protocol was immunoSEQ multiplex PCR, while the TCRdb copy is restricted to in-frame clones and leaves out a portion. Among 150,000 or so clones listed, 93% were seen once. Trimming took off 1 base at V and 4 bases at J, with 14 bases between the two ends. The CDR3 has 15 amino acids. Germline values: CDR1 SGHRS, CDR2 YFSETQ. The receptor was isolated from a man younger than 35 in good health. Source material: blood. This rearrangement joins TRBV5-1 to TRBJ1-1, with D maybe TRBD1 (5 bases). In nucleotides, the CDR3 is TGCGCCAGCAGCTTGAGAACAGAGGGGAGCACTGAAGCTTTCTTT. It yields the protein CASSLRTEGSTEAFF.